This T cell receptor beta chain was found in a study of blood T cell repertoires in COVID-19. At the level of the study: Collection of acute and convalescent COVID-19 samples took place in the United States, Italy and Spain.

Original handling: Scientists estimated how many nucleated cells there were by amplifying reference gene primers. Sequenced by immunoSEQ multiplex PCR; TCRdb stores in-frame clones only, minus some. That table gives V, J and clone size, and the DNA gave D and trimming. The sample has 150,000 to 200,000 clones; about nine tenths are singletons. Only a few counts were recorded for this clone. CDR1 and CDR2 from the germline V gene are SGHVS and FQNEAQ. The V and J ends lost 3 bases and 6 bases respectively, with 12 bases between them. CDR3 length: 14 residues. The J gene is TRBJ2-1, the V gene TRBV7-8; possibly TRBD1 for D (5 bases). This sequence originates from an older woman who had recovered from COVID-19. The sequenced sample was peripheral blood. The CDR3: CASSLGRGGNEQFF. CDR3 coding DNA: TGTGCCAGCAGCTTGGGAAGGGGTGGCAATGAGCAGTTCTTC.